The rows below give T cell receptor beta chains drawn from one sample of a study of blood T cell repertoires in COVID-19. Measured with immunoSEQ multiplex PCR; TCRdb has only the in-frame clones, and not every one. The table shows about 100,000 clones, with around four fifths occurring only once. Sequences were obtained from peripheral blood. The receptor set was obtained from a woman in her 70s with acute or convalescent COVID-19. Each CDR3 is given with its conserved first and last residue. D genes are given only for firm matches. Clone size is stated in some rows and not others, as once, few, many or a class when expanded.

clone size,J gene,D gene,V gene,CDR3 DNA,CDR3 protein
-,TRBJ2-7,-,TRBV5-1,TGCGCCAGCAGCACTTCCTACGAGCAGTACTTC,CASSTSYEQYF
-,TRBJ1-1,-,TRBV19,TGTGCCAGTAGTATGGGGCGGACCGAAGCTTTCTTT,CASSMGRTEAFF
-,TRBJ2-5,-,TRBV10-3,TGTGCCATCAGTGAGGAGACAGGTGGAGAGACCCAGTACTTC,CAISEETGGETQYF
-,TRBJ1-2,-,TRBV9,TGTGCCAGCAGCGATTCGGGAGACAGATTCAGCTATGGCTACACCTTC,CASSDSGDRFSYGYTF
-,TRBJ2-7,-,TRBV4-2,TGTGCCAGCTCCAACCCATCCCGGGAAGAAACCTACGAGCAGTACTTC,CASSNPSREETYEQYF
-,TRBJ1-1,-,TRBV30,TGTGCCTGGACTTCCGGTGAAACTGAAGCTTTCTTT,CAWTSGETEAFF
once,TRBJ2-5,-,TRBV12-3/TRBV12-4,TGTGCCAGCAGTTTCGGCGGCTCTGGGACCCAGTACTTC,CASSFGGSGTQYF
-,TRBJ1-6,TRBD1,TRBV11-2,TGTGCCAGCAGCCCATCCGGGACAGGGCATTCACCCCTCCACTTT,CASSPSGTGHSPLHF
-,TRBJ2-5,-,TRBV20-1,TGCAGTGCCGAGGGTGGAGAGACCCAGTACTTC,CSAEGGETQYF
-,TRBJ2-4,TRBD2,TRBV7-8,TGTGCCAGCAGCGCACTAGCGGGGGGAAACATTCAGTACTTC,CASSALAGGNIQYF
-,TRBJ2-5,-,TRBV7-9,TGTGCCAGCAGCTTAGAAATCGTAGGGGTTCGGGAGACCCAGTACTTC,CASSLEIVGVRETQYF
once,TRBJ2-2,TRBD2,TRBV2,TGTGCCAGCAGATGGACTAGCGGGGTTATCAACACCGGGGAGCTGTTTTTT,CASRWTSGVINTGELFF
-,TRBJ1-5,-,TRBV20-1,TGCAGTGCTGGGGAGAGTTGGCCCCAGCATTTT,CSAGESWPQHF
-,TRBJ1-6,-,TRBV5-6,TGTGCCAGCAGCTTGTACAGCCCCAATTCACCCCTCCACTTT,CASSLYSPNSPLHF
-,TRBJ1-1,-,TRBV6-6,TGTGCCAGCAGTCGAGCTGGGGGGACTGAAGCTTTCTTT,CASSRAGGTEAFF
-,TRBJ2-7,TRBD2,TRBV5-1,TGCGCCAGCAGCCCGGGAGGGAAATCCTACGAGCAGTACTTC,CASSPGGKSYEQYF
-,TRBJ1-6,-,TRBV7-2,TGTGCCAGCAGCTTAGGATCCCCCGGGACAACAAATTCACCCCTCCACTTT,CASSLGSPGTTNSPLHF
-,TRBJ1-4,-,TRBV7-8,TGTGCCAGCAGCCCCGCCGGTCAAAAACTGTTTTTT,CASSPAGQKLFF
-,TRBJ2-2,-,TRBV7-3,TGTGCCAGCAGATTGGGGGACACCGACACCGGGGAGCTGTTTTTT,CASRLGDTDTGELFF
-,TRBJ1-2,-,TRBV5-4,TGTGCCAGCAACAAACAGGCTTCTAACTATGGCTACACCTTC,CASNKQASNYGYTF
-,TRBJ1-5,TRBD1,TRBV4-2,TGTGCCAGCAGCCAAGATGTGAGGGGGCCCCCTTATAGCAATCAGCCCCAGCATTTT,CASSQDVRGPPYSNQPQHF
-,TRBJ2-1,TRBD2,TRBV10-3,TGTGCCATCAGCGGCAGGGAACTAGCGGGGGGGGATGAGCAGTTCTTC,CAISGRELAGGDEQFF
-,TRBJ1-1,-,TRBV3-1/TRBV3-2,TGTGCCAGCAGCCAGCCTACAAAGGGGGCTGAAGCTTTCTTT,CASSQPTKGAEAFF
once,TRBJ1-5,-,TRBV12-3/TRBV12-4,TGTGCCAGCAGTTTCGCTCCGGATCAGCCCCAGCATTTT,CASSFAPDQPQHF
-,TRBJ2-2,-,TRBV4-3,TGCGCCAGCAGCCAAGGAAGCTTGGGGGGAGCTGGGGAGCTGTTTTTT,CASSQGSLGGAGELFF
-,TRBJ2-3,-,TRBV4-2,TGTGCCAGCAGCCAAGAGGCTTACGAACCCGATACGCAGTATTTT,CASSQEAYEPDTQYF
-,TRBJ1-6,-,TRBV10-1,TGCGCCTGCAGCCCCCGGGTCCTCAATTCACCCCTCCACTTT,CACSPRVLNSPLHF
-,TRBJ2-2,-,TRBV2,TGTGCCAGTAGGGAAATCGCCGGGGAGCTGTTTTTT,CASREIAGELFF
-,TRBJ1-3,TRBD1,TRBV7-3,TGTGCCAGCACAGAGGATATCCGGGACAGGGGGTTCTCCGGAGGAAACACCATATATTTT,CASTEDIRDRGFSGGNTIYF
-,TRBJ1-5,TRBD1,TRBV4-1,TGCGCCAGCAGCCAACAGCAAACCGGGACAGGGTTAAATCAGCCCCAGCATTTT,CASSQQQTGTGLNQPQHF